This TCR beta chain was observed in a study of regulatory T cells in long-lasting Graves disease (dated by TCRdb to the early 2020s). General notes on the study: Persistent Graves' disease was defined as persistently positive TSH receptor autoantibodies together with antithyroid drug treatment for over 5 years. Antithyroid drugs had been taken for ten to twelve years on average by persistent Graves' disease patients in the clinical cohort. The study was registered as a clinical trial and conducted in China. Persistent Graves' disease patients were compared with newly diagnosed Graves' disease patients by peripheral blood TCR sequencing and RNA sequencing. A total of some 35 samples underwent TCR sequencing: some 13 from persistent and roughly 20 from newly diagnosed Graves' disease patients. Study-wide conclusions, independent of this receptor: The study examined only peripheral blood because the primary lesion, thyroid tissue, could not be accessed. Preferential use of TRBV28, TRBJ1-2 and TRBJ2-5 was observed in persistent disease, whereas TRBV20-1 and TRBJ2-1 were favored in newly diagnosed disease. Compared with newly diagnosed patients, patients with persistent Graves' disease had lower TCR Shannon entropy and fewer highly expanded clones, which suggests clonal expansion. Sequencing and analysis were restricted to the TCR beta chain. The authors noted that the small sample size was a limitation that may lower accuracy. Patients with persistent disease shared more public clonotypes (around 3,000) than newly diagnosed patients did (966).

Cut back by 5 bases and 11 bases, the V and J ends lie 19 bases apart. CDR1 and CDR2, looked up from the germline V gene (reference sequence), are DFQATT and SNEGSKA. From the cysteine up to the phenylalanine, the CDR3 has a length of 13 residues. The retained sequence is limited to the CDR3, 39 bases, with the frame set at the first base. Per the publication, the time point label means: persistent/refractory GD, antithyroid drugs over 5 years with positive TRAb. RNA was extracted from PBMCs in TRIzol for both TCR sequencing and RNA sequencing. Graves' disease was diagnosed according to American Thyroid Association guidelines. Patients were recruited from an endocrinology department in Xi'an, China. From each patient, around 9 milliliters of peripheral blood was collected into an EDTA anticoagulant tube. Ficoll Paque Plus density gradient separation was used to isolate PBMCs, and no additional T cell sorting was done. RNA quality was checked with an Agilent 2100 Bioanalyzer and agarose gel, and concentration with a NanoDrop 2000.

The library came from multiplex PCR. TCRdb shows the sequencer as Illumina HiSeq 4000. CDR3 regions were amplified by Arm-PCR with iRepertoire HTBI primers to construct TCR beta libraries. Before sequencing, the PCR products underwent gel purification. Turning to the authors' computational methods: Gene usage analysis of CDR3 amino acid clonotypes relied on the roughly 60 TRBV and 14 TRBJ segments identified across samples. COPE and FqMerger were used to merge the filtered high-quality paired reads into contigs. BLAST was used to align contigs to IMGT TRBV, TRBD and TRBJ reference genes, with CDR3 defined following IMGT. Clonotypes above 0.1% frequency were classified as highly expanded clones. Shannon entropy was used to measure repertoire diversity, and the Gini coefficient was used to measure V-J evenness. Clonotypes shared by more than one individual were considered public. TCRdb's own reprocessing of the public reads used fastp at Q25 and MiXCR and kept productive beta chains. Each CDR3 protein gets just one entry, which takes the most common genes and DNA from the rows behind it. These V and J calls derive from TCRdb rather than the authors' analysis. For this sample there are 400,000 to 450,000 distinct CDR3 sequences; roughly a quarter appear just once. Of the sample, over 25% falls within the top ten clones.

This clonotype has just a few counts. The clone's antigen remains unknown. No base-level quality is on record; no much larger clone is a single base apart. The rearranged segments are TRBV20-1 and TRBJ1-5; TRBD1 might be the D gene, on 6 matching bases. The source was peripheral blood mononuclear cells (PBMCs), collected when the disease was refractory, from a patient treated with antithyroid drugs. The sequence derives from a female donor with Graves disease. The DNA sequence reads TGCAGTGCTCCGGGGCCTAGGAGGGGGGCCCAGCATTTT. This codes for CSAPGPRRGAQHF.